This TCR beta chain originates from a study of blood T cell repertoires in COVID-19. Background on the study: Both acute and convalescent COVID-19 samples were obtained from the United States, Italy and Spain. PBMCs, B-cell-depleted T cells, or T cells provided the cDNA or gDNA that made up the material.

Cohort placement rested on clinical history that participants reported themselves. Source study methods: Cell counts per sample came from amplifying reference gene primers. Repertoires were generated with immunoSEQ multiplex PCR, while TCRdb's copy carries only in-frame clones and drops some. For V, J and clone size, that table is used; D and trimming come from the DNA. Altogether about 270,000 clones are present, 70% to 90% being singletons, with the ten largest covering approximately 9.6%. This CDR3 region has 12 residues. V shed 8 bases and J shed 3 bases, with 11 bases lying between them. Looked up from germline, CDR1 is LNHDA and CDR2 is SQIVND (reference sequence).

Sequenced sample: PBMCs or T cells enriched from blood (not recorded which). This receptor was identified in a woman in her forties or fifties with acute COVID-19. The chain carries TRBV19 and TRBJ2-7; D unresolved. CDR3: CASVGPYYEQYF. The DNA for the CDR3 is TGTGCCAGTGTCGGTCCCTACTACGAGCAGTACTTC. Complete variable domain (other parts from reference TRBV19 and TRBJ2-7): DGGITQSPKYLFRKEGQNVTLSCEQNLNHDAMYWYRQDPGQGLRLIYYSQIVNDFQKGDIAEGYSVSREKKESFPLTVTSAQKNPTAFYLCASVGPYYEQYFGPGTRLTVT.